The 32 T cell receptor beta chains given below trace back to one sample, sequenced in a study of blood T cell repertoires in COVID-19. Method: immunoSEQ multiplex PCR; TCRdb's copy keeps in-frame clones and lacks some. The table lists approximately 97,000 clones, about 78% of them singletons. The sequencing input was peripheral blood. The receptors were sampled from a man between 60 and 75 years old with active or convalescent COVID-19.

This chain connects TRBV4-3 to TRBJ1-2, with D uncertain. V lost 0 bases, J lost 4 bases, and 15 bases lay in between. Germline V lookup: CDR1 LGHNA, CDR2 YSLEER. This CDR3 is 16 amino acids long. DNA for the CDR3: TGCGCCAGCAGCCAAGATGCAAGAGTACAGCTCTATGGCTACACCTTC. Protein: CASSQDARVQLYGYTF.

The chain combines TRBV7-2 with TRBJ1-2, with D perhaps TRBD1 (5 bases). The germline V gene has CDR1 SGHTA and CDR2 FQGNSA. The CDR3 loop spans 16 amino acids. The germline V and J ends were trimmed by 3 bases and 7 bases, with 21 bases remaining between them. In DNA form, the CDR3 reads TGTGCCAGCAGCTTGGGCGGGGTCAAGCAGGGTGCTGGCTACACCTTC. The encoded protein is CASSLGGVKQGAGYTF. Full variable domain (missing parts from reference TRBV7-2 and TRBJ1-2): GAGVSQSPSNKVTEKGKDVELRCDPISGHTALYWYRQSLGQGLEFLIYFQGNSAPDKSGLPSDRFSAERTGGSVSTLTIQRTQQEDSAVYLCASSLGGVKQGAGYTFGSGTRLTVV.

The rearrangement uses TRBV19 and TRBJ1-2, with TRBD1 matching 8 bases. The CDR3 length is 13 residues. Germline CDR1 reads LNHDA; CDR2 reads SQIVND (reference sequence). As DNA, the CDR3 is TGTGCAAGTCGGGGACAGGAGACCTATGGCTACACCTTC. Translating it yields CASRGQETYGYTF.

The rearrangement joins TRBV5-5 to TRBJ1-5; a weak D match, TRBD1 (5 bases). Germline-derived CDR1 and CDR2 are SGHKS and YYEKEE (reference sequence). Trimming cost V 4 bases and J 0 bases, with 11 bases left between them. There are 15 residues in the CDR3. CDR3 DNA: TGTGCCAGCAGCCTGGACAAATCTAGCAATCAGCCCCAGCATTTT. Encoded protein: CASSLDKSSNQPQHF. The complete variable domain, with remaining parts taken from reference TRBV5-5 and TRBJ1-5, reads DAGVTQSPTHLIKTRGQQVTLRCSPISGHKSVSWYQQVLGQGPQFIFQYYEKEERGRGNFPDRFSARQFPNYSSELNVNALLLGDSALYLCASSLDKSSNQPQHFGDGTRLSIL.

This chain links TRBV5-4 with TRBJ2-3; D is perhaps TRBD1 (5 bases). Germline CDR1 is SGHNT and CDR2 is YYREEE (reference sequence). V dropped 3 bases and J dropped 4 bases, with 6 bases sitting between them. This CDR3 contains 12 residues. CDR3 protein: CASSSGSDTQYF. DNA for the CDR3: TGTGCCAGCAGCTCAGGGTCAGATACGCAGTATTTT.

This clone has only a few counts. The chain is built from TRBV10-1 and TRBJ2-2; TRBD2 is a possible D gene (6 bases). Germline V gene data show CDR1 as WNHNN and CDR2 as SYGVQD (reference sequence). The CDR3 extends over 15 amino acids. Trimming left V 9 bases short and J 1 base short, with 15 bases between. The CDR3 bases are TGCGCCAGTTCCACCTTTAGCGGGAACACCGGGGAGCTGTTTTTT. This codes for CASSTFSGNTGELFF.

J is TRBJ2-4 and V is TRBV19; D perhaps matches TRBD1 (5 bases). Trimming stripped 6 bases from V and 3 bases from J, with 18 bases between. The germline gives CDR1 LNHDA, CDR2 SQIVND (reference sequence). This CDR3 is 16 amino acids long. The CDR3: CASSLGWGLDKNIQYF. CDR3 DNA sequence: TGTGCCAGTAGCCTTGGGTGGGGCTTAGACAAAAACATTCAGTACTTC.

The chain is built from TRBV28 and TRBJ1-5, with D perhaps matching TRBD1 (5 bases). Germline lookup yields CDR1 MDHEN and CDR2 SYDVKM. Deletions cut 7 bases from V and 2 bases from J, with 15 bases between. The CDR3 runs to 15 residues. CDR3 bases: TGTGCCAGCACCTCGTGGGGGGGTCGCAATCAGCCCCAGCATTTT. Translated, it gives CASTSWGGRNQPQHF.

Comment on this clone: The same CDR3 also results from other DNA sequences found in this sample. The rearrangement links TRBV12-3 or TRBV12-4 to TRBJ2-1, with D hard to call. The CDR3 length is 13 residues. Trimming cost V 3 bases and J 1 base, with 4 bases left between them. CDR3 bases: TGTGCCAGCAGTTTTAGTTCCTACAATGAGCAGTTCTTC. Translating gives CASSFSSYNEQFF.

As regards this clone: Other nucleotide sequences from this sample produce the same CDR3. The chain combines TRBV6-5 with TRBJ1-2; no reliable D call. V was cut by 2 bases and J by 1 base, with 8 bases left in between. Germline lookup yields CDR1 MNHEY and CDR2 SVGAGI. The CDR3 is 14 residues long. This chain's CDR3 is CASSYRGGNYGYTF. The CDR3 DNA reads TGTGCCAGCAGTTACCGGGGAGGTAACTATGGCTACACCTTC.

The V call is TRBV29-1, the J call TRBJ1-1; tentative D call: TRBD1 (6 bases). This CDR3 has 15 residues. Germline V gives CDR1 SQVTM, CDR2 ANQGSEA. The ends were cut back, 7 bases at V and 6 bases at J, with 24 bases in the middle. CDR3 nucleotides: TGCAGCGCACCTGCACTAGGGGGGGCAAGTGCTGAAGCTTTCTTT. Translation gives CSAPALGGASAEAFF.

The chain has TRBV19 and TRBJ2-7; TRBD2 might be the D (6 bases). V was trimmed by 3 bases and J by 2 bases, leaving 17 bases between them. This CDR3 has 16 residues. Germline V gene lookup returns CDR1 LNHDA and CDR2 SQIVND (reference sequence). The CDR3 DNA is TGTGCCAGTAGTATCCCGCGGGGCGGAACGCCCTACGAGCAGTACGTC. Its protein product is CASSIPRGGTPYEQYV.

CDR3 in amino acids: CASSDQGARQPQHF. The CDR3 region has the DNA TGTGCCAGCAGCGACCAGGGGGCGCGTCAGCCCCAGCATTTT. The genes are TRBV2 and TRBJ1-5; 8 positions match TRBD1. The CDR3 contains 14 residues. With 6 bases clipped from V and 6 bases from J, the junction kept 7 bases outside the gene matches. Per germline, CDR1 SNHLY and CDR2 FYNNEI.

V gene TRBV5-4 combines with J gene TRBJ1-2, with D possibly matching TRBD1 (6 bases). The CDR3 length is 13 residues. The germline CDR1 and CDR2 sequences are SGHNT and YYREEE (reference sequence). Between the trimmed V and J ends, which lost 0 bases and 8 bases, there was a span of 11 bases. The CDR3 coding sequence is TGTGCCAGCAGCTTGGCAGGGGTATGGGGCTACACCTTC. This gives the protein CASSLAGVWGYTF.

The chain joins TRBV7-2 to TRBJ1-2; 12 nucleotides agree with TRBD1. This CDR3 has 19 residues. Germline values: CDR1 SGHTA, CDR2 FQGNSA. With 0 bases clipped from V and 8 bases from J, the junction kept 16 bases outside the gene matches. CDR3 sequence: CASSLAQGTGGGTRRGYTF. CDR3 sequence (DNA): TGTGCCAGCAGCTTAGCGCAGGGGACAGGGGGCGGCACCCGCAGGGGCTACACCTTC.

The J gene is TRBJ2-5, the V gene TRBV7-8, with 13 positions matching TRBD2. From germline, CDR1 is SGHVS and CDR2 FQNEAQ. The CDR3 is made up of 16 amino acids. With V trimmed by 4 bases and J by 5 bases, 7 bases remained unmatched. The CDR3 coding sequence is TGTGCCAGCAGCTCGGGACTAGCGGGATCGGCGGAGACCCAGTACTTC. Translating gives CASSSGLAGSAETQYF.

The chain combines TRBV6-5 with TRBJ2-5; D gene ambiguous. V gave up 7 bases and J gave up 4 bases, with 16 bases separating them. The CDR3 covers 14 residues. Germline loops: CDR1 MNHEY, CDR2 SVGAGI. This CDR3 is CASTRLSGPETQYF. CDR3 coding DNA: TGTGCCAGCACCCGCCTCAGTGGTCCAGAGACCCAGTACTTC.

The chain employs TRBV11-3 and TRBJ1-5, with D maybe TRBD1 (5 bases). The CDR3 loop spans 13 amino acids. Looked up from germline, CDR1 is SGHNT and CDR2 is YENEEA. V gave up 3 bases and J gave up 7 bases, with 10 bases separating them. In DNA form, the CDR3 reads TGTGCCAGCAGCTTCAGGGAAGGCCAGCCCCAGCATTTT. Its translation is CASSFREGQPQHF.

The rearrangement joins TRBV4-1 to TRBJ2-5; perhaps TRBD2 as D (6 bases). The CDR3 consists of 15 residues. Germline assignment: CDR1 MGHRA and CDR2 YSYEKL. V was trimmed by 4 bases and J by 1 base, leaving 13 bases between them. CDR3 bases: TGCGCCAGCAGCCTCCTCACGGGAGCCCAAGAGACCCAGTACTTC. Its translation is CASSLLTGAQETQYF.

The chain is built from TRBV9 and TRBJ2-1; 8 bases align to TRBD2. Germline V gives CDR1 SGDLS, CDR2 YYNGEE. This CDR3 region has 16 residues. V was clipped by 0 bases and J by 4 bases; unmatched bases: 6. The CDR3 spells CASSVGGGRSYNEQFF. CDR3 DNA: TGTGCCAGCAGCGTAGGGGGCGGGAGGTCGTACAATGAGCAGTTCTTC. The full variable domain, in which reference TRBV9 and TRBJ2-1 provide the parts outside the CDR3, is DSGVTQTPKHLITATGQRVTLRCSPRSGDLSVYWYQQSLDQGLQFLIQYYNGEERAKGNILERFSAQQFPDLHSELNLSSLELGDSALYFCASSVGGGRSYNEQFFGPGTRLTVL.

CDR3 in amino acids: CASSLDGQGRSKNIQYF. Written as DNA, the CDR3 is TGTGCCAGCAGCTTAGATGGACAGGGCCGTTCCAAAAACATTCAGTACTTC. V gene TRBV7-8 combines with J gene TRBJ2-4; 8 bases align to TRBD1. The CDR3 covers 17 residues. In germline, CDR1 is SGHVS, CDR2 FQNEAQ. The ends lost 1 base at V and 2 bases at J; junction bases unmatched: 7.

The chain joins TRBV10-3 to TRBJ1-1; D is perhaps TRBD1 (6 bases). The V end lost 6 bases, the J end lost 4 bases, and 9 bases lay between the germline ends. The V gene's germline CDR1 is ENHRY and CDR2 SYGVKD. The CDR3 spans 12 residues. The CDR3 region has the DNA TGTGCCATCAGGGACAGCAGCACTGAAGCTTTCTTT. Protein sequence: CAIRDSSTEAFF.

V gene TRBV6-5 combines with J gene TRBJ1-5; no clear D gene. Germline V gives CDR1 MNHEY, CDR2 SVGAGI. The CDR3 length is 14 residues. Trimming pared 7 bases from V and 7 bases from J, leaving 17 bases between. The CDR3 nucleotides read TGTGCCAGCACACTAAGGCGGGGAGGCCAGCCCCAGCATTTT. Translated, it gives CASTLRRGGQPQHF.

This clone was detected only a few times. The CDR3 nucleotides read TGTGCCAGCAGCCAATCGGGACTAGTAACCCAAGAGACCCAGTACTTC. Translation: CASSQSGLVTQETQYF. This chain joins TRBV7-9 and TRBJ2-5, with TRBD2 matching 8 bases. The CDR3 sequence is 16 residues long. J lost 1 base, V lost 5 bases, and 9 bases had no gene match. Looked up from germline, CDR1 is SEHNR and CDR2 is FQNEAQ (reference sequence).

The chain couples TRBV10-2 to TRBJ2-1; unclear D gene. Germline CDR1 and CDR2: WSHSY and SAAADI. The CDR3 runs to 12 residues. V gave up 3 bases and J gave up 7 bases, with 7 bases separating them. The CDR3 sequence: CASSDPGNEQFF. CDR3 DNA: TGCGCCAGCAGTGATCCGGGTAATGAGCAGTTCTTC.

The V gene is TRBV3-1 (or the pseudogene TRBV3-2), the J gene TRBJ2-2; 7 positions match TRBD2. J was trimmed by 5 bases and V by 1 base; bases with no gene match: 13. The CDR3 covers 18 residues. Germline V gene sequence: CDR1 LGHDT, CDR2 YNNKEL (reference sequence). The DNA for the CDR3 is TGTGCCAGCAGCCAAGCCCCGGGCCTAGCGGATAGAACCGGGGAGCTGTTTTTT. Translated, it gives CASSQAPGLADRTGELFF.

This clone was seen once. This chain links TRBV10-2 with TRBJ2-3; 7 bases are a match to TRBD2. Germline CDR1 reads WSHSY; CDR2 reads SAAADI. The CDR3 spans 14 residues. The trim removed 5 bases at V and 1 base at J, leaving 3 bases unmatched. In DNA form, the CDR3 reads TGCGCCAGCAGTCGGGCGGGGGGCACAGATACGCAGTATTTT. Amino acid sequence: CASSRAGGTDTQYF.

V gene TRBV20-1 combines with J gene TRBJ1-3; no definite D call. The CDR3 is made up of 13 amino acids. Per the germline V gene, CDR1 is DFQATT and CDR2 is SNEGSKA (reference sequence). Trimming took off 3 bases at V and 3 bases at J, with 9 bases between the two ends. CDR3 protein: CSASDGDGNTIYF. CDR3 coding DNA: TGCAGTGCTAGTGACGGGGATGGAAACACCATATATTTT.

V is TRBV7-2 and J is TRBJ1-2, with 7 bases aligning to TRBD1. This CDR3 is 15 amino acids long. V shed 0 bases, J shed 4 bases, and the junction held 5 bases outside the gene matches. CDR1 and CDR2 (germline): SGHTA, FQGNSA. CDR3 nucleotides: TGTGCCAGCAGCTTAGCAGGGACAGTTAGCTATGGCTACACCTTC. This gives the protein CASSLAGTVSYGYTF.

The chain is built from TRBV2 and TRBJ1-4, with D perhaps matching TRBD1 (5 bases). Germline V gives CDR1 SNHLY, CDR2 FYNNEI. This CDR3 spans 13 amino acids. V lost 7 bases, J lost 6 bases, and 12 bases lay in between. The CDR3 nucleotides read TGTGCCAGCATACGGGACTCGGATGAAAAACTGTTTTTT. Protein product: CASIRDSDEKLFF.

This chain connects TRBV5-1 to TRBJ2-5; D may be TRBD1 (6 bases). The V and J ends lost 3 bases and 2 bases respectively, with 11 bases between them. The V gene's germline CDR1 is SGHRS and CDR2 YFSETQ. The CDR3 contains 14 residues. CDR3 residues: CASSSGTLQETQYF. The CDR3, as DNA: TGCGCCAGCAGCTCCGGGACACTTCAAGAGACCCAGTACTTC.

This sequence joins TRBV6-5 and TRBJ1-6; 8 bases match TRBD1. Germline-derived CDR1 and CDR2 are MNHEY and SVGAGI. V was clipped by 2 bases and J by 10 bases; unmatched bases: 10. The CDR3 covers 16 residues. The CDR3 here is CASSYTDGTGRSPLHF. The CDR3 bases are TGTGCCAGCAGTTACACGGATGGGACAGGACGGTCACCCCTCCACTTT.